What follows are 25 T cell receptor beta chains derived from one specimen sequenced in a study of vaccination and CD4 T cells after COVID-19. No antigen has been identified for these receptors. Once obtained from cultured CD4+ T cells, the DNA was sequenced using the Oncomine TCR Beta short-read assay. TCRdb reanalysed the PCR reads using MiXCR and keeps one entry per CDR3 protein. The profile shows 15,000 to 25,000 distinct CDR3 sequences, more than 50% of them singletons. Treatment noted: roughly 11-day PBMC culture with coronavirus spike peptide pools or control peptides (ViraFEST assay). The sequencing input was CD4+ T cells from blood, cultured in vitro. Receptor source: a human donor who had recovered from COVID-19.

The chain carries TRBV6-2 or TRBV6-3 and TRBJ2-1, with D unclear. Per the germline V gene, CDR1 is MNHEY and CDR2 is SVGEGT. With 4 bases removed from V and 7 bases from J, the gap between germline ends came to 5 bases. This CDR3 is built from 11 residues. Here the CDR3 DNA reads TGTGCCAGCAGTTTCAAGAATGAGCAGTTCTTC. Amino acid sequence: CASSFKNEQFF.

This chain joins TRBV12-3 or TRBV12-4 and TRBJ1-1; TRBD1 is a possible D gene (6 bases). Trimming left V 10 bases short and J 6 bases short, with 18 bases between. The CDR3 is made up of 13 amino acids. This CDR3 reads CATRIQGNSEAFF. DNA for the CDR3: TGTGCCACACGGATACAGGGAAACTCTGAAGCTTTCTTT.

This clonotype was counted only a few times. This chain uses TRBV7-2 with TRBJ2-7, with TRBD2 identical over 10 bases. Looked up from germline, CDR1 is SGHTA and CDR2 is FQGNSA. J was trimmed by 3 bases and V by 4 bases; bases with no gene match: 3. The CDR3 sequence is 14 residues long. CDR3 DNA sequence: TGTGCCAGCAGCTACCGGACTAGCGGCTACGAGCAGTACTTC. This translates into CASSYRTSGYEQYF.

CDR3 sequence (DNA): TGTGCCAGTAGTATCGGGACAGGGGGGCCACCCCTCCACTTT. Translated: CASSIGTGGPPLHF. The genes are TRBV19 and TRBJ1-6; 11 nucleotides align to TRBD1. The V gene end was trimmed by 3 bases and the J gene end by 11 bases; junction bases not matched to a gene: 3. CDR1 is LNHDA and CDR2 is SQIVND in the germline V gene (reference sequence). The CDR3 loop spans 14 amino acids.

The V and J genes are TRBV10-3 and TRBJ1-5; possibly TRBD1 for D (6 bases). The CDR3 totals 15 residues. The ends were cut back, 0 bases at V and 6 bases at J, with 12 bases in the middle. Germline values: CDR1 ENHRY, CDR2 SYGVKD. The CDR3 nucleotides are TGTGCCATCAGTGAGTCTGGGGGGCCAAGTCAGCCCCAGCATTTT. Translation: CAISESGGPSQPQHF.

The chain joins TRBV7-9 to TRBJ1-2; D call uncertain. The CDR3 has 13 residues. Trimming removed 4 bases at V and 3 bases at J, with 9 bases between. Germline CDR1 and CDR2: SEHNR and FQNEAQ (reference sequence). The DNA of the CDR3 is TGTGCCAGCAGCTCAGACCCCCACTATGGCTACACCTTC. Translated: CASSSDPHYGYTF.

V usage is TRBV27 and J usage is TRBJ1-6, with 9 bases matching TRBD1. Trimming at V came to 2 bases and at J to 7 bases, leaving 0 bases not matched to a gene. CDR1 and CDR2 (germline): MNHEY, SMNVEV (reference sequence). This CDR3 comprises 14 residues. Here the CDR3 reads CASSLGTGNSPLHF. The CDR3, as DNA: TGTGCCAGCAGTTTAGGGACAGGGAATTCACCCCTCCACTTT.

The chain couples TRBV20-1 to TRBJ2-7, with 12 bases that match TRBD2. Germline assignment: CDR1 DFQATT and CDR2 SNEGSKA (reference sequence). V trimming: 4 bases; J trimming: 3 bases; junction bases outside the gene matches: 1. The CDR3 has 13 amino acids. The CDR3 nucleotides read TGCAGTGCTACTAGCGGGGGGGGCTACGAGCAGTACTTC. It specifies CSATSGGGYEQYF.

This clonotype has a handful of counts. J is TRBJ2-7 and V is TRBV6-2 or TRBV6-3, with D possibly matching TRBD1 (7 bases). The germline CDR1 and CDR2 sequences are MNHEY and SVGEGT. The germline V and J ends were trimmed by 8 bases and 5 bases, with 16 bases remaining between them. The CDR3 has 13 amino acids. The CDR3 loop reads CASGRGEIHEQYF. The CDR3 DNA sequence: TGTGCCAGCGGCAGGGGGGAGATCCACGAGCAGTACTTC.

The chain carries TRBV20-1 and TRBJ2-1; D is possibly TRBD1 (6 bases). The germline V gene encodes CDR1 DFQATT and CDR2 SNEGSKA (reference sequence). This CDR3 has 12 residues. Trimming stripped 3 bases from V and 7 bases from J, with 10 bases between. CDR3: CSARTGWNEQFF. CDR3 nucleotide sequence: TGCAGTGCTAGGACAGGTTGGAATGAGCAGTTCTTC.

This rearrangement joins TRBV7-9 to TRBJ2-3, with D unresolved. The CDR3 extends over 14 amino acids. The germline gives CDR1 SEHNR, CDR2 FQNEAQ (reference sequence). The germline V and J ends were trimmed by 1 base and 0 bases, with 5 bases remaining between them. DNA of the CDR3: TGTGCCAGCAGCTTAGGGCAGAGCACAGATACGCAGTATTTT. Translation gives CASSLGQSTDTQYF. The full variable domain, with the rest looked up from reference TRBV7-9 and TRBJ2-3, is DTGVSQNPRHKITKRGQNVTFRCDPISEHNRLYWYRQTLGQGPEFLTYFQNEAQLEKSRLLSDRFSAERPKGSFSTLEIQRTEQGDSAMYLCASSLGQSTDTQYFGPGTRLTVL.

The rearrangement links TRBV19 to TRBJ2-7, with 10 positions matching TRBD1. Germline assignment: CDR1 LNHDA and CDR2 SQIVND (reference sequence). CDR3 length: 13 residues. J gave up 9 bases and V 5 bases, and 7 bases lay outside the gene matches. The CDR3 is CASSVTGGAGQYF. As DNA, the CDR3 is TGTGCCAGTAGTGTGACAGGGGGCGCTGGGCAGTACTTC.

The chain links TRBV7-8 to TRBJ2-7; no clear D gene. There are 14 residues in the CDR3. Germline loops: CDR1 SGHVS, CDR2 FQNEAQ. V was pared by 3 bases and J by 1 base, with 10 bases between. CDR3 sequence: CASSLAAPSYEQYF. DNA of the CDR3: TGTGCCAGCAGCTTGGCAGCACCTTCCTACGAGCAGTACTTC. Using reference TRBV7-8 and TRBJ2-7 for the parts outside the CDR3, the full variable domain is GAGVSQSPRYKVAKRGQDVALRCDPISGHVSLFWYQQALGQGPEFLTYFQNEAQLDKSGLPSDRFFAERPEGSVSTLKIQRTQQEDSAVYLCASSLAAPSYEQYFGPGTRLTVT.

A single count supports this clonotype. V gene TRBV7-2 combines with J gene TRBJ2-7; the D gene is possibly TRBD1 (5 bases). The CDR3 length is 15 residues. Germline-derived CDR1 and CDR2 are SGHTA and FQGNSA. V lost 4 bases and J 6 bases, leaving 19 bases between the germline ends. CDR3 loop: CASSSPPRAGSEQYF. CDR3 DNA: TGTGCCAGCAGCTCTCCCCCCAGGGCTGGCAGCGAGCAGTACTTC.

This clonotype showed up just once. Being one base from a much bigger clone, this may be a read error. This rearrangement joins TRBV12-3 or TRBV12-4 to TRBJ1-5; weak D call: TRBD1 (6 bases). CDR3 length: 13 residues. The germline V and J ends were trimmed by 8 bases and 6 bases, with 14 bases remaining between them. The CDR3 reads CASELTGLQPQHF. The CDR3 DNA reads TGTGCCAGCGAATTGACAGGACTTCAGCCCCAGCATTTT.

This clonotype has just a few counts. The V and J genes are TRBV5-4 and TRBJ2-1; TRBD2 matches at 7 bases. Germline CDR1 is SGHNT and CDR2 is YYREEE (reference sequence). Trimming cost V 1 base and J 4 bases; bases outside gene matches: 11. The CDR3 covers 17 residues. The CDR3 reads CASSLLSGTGLYNEQFF. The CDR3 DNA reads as TGTGCCAGCAGCTTGCTCAGCGGGACTGGCTTATACAATGAGCAGTTCTTC.

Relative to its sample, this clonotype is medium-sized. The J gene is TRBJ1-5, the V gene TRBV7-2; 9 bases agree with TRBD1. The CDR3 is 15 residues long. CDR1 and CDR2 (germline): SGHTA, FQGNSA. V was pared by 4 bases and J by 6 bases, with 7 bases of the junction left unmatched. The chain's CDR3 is CASSWTGEGGQPQHF. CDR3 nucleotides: TGTGCCAGCAGCTGGACAGGGGAGGGAGGTCAGCCCCAGCATTTT.

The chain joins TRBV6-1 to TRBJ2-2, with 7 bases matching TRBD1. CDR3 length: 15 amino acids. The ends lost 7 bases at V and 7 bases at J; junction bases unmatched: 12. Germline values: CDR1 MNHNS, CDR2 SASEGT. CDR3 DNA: TGTGCCAGCAAGCGACAGGGCAAGATGGGCGGGGAGCTGTTTTTT. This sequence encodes CASKRQGKMGGELFF.

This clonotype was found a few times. In nucleotides, the CDR3 is TGTGCCACCAGTGATCCAGCCGCCCCCGGGCCCCCGAACACCGGGGAGCTGTTTTTT. Translation gives CATSDPAAPGPPNTGELFF. The chain employs TRBV24-1 and TRBJ2-2, with D unresolved. CDR1 is KGHDR, CDR2 SFDVKD, per germline. Trimming took 3 bases from V and 0 from J, leaving 19 bases between them. The CDR3 is 19 amino acids.

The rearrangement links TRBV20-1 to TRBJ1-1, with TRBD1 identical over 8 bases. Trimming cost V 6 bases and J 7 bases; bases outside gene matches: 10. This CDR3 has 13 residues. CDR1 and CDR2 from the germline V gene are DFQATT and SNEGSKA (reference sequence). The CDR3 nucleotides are TGCAGTGCCCCCCGGACAGGGACGGTTGAAGCTTTCTTT. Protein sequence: CSAPRTGTVEAFF.

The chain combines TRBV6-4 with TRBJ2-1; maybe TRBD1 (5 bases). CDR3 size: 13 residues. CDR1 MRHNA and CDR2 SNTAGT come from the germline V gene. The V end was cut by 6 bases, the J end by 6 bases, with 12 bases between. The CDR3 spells CASSPTGLNEQFF. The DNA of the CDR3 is TGTGCCAGCAGCCCAACAGGTCTCAATGAGCAGTTCTTC.

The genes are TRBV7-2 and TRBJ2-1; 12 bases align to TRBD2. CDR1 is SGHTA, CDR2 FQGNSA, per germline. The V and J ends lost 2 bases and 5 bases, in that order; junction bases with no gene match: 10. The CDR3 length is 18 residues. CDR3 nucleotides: TGTGCCAGCAGCTTATTCACGTCCCGGACTAGCGGGAACAATGAGCAGTTCTTC. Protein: CASSLFTSRTSGNNEQFF. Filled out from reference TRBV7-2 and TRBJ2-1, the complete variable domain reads GAGVSQSPSNKVTEKGKDVELRCDPISGHTALYWYRQSLGQGLEFLIYFQGNSAPDKSGLPSDRFSAERTGGSVSTLTIQRTQQEDSAVYLCASSLFTSRTSGNNEQFFGPGTRLTVL.

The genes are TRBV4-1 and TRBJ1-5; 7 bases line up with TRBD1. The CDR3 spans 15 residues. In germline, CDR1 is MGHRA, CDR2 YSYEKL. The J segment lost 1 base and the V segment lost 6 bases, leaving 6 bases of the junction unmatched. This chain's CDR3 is CASRPDRVSNQPQHF. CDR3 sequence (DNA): TGCGCCAGCAGGCCCGACAGGGTCAGCAATCAGCCCCAGCATTTT.

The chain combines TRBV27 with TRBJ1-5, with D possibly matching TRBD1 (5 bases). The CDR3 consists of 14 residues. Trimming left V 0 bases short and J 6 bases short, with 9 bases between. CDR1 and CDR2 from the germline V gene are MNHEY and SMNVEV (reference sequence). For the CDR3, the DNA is TGTGCCAGCAGTTTATCGGGGGGTGGTCAGCCCCAGCATTTT. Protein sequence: CASSLSGGGQPQHF.

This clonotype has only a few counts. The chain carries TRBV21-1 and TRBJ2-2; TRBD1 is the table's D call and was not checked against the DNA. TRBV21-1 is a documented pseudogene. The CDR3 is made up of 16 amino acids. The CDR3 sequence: CASSNTQGGGTGELFF. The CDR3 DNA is TGTGCCAGCAGCAACACACAGGGGGGCGGCACCGGGGAGCTGTTTTTT.